The 27 T cell receptor beta chains below come from one sample, sequenced in a study of T-cell memory formation after mild COVID-19. TCRdb reprocessed the 5' RACE reads with MiXCR, giving one entry per CDR3 protein. The sample records some 450,000 distinct CDR3 sequences, roughly 20% being singletons. The sample consisted of PBMCs or a T cell subset sorted from them (not recorded which). The receptors shown here come from an adult woman who had mild COVID-19 (a few samples of this study predate the infection). Cell type and time point are not known.

The chain uses TRBV7-2 and TRBJ1-2, with a possible D match to TRBD1 (5 bases). V was trimmed by 5 bases and J by 5 bases, leaving 18 bases between them. CDR1 SGHTA and CDR2 FQGNSA come from the germline V gene. This CDR3 comprises 15 residues. The CDR3: CASSPSGGGWYGYTF. For the CDR3, the DNA is TGTGCCAGCAGCCCGAGCGGGGGAGGGTGGTATGGCTACACCTTC.

The chain employs TRBV9 and TRBJ2-7; 9 bases map to TRBD1. Germline values: CDR1 SGDLS, CDR2 YYNGEE. This CDR3 is 16 amino acids long. V lost 3 bases, J lost 0 bases, and 7 bases stayed unmatched. The CDR3 sequence: CASSAGGTGISYEQYF. CDR3 nucleotides: TGTGCCAGCAGCGCGGGCGGGACAGGGATCTCCTACGAGCAGTACTTC.

This clonotype was observed a handful of times. The CDR3 nucleotides read TGTGCCAGCAGCACAGGGACTAGCGGTTACACAGATACGCAGTATTTT. This encodes CASSTGTSGYTDTQYF. The V gene is TRBV7-9, the J gene TRBJ2-3; 11 bases match TRBD2. CDR1 SEHNR and CDR2 FQNEAQ come from the germline V gene (reference sequence). The CDR3 is 16 residues long. V was clipped by 5 bases and J by 2 bases; unmatched bases: 6.

By proportion, this clonotype is medium-sized (0.01 to 0.1%). The chain links TRBV7-8 to TRBJ2-5, with unresolved D. The germline V and J ends were trimmed by 3 bases and 1 base, with 6 bases remaining between them. Germline CDR1 reads SGHVS; CDR2 reads FQNEAQ. This CDR3 is built from 13 residues. In DNA, the CDR3 is TGTGCCAGCAGCTTCGGAATCCAAGAGACCCAGTACTTC. It codes for CASSFGIQETQYF.

This clonotype appeared a few times. The chain couples TRBV12-3 or TRBV12-4 to TRBJ2-7; 9 nucleotides align to TRBD1. V trimming: 5 bases; J trimming: 5 bases; junction bases outside the gene matches: 4. The CDR3 length is 13 residues. CDR3 DNA: TGTGCCAGCAGTCACCGGGACAGGGACGAGCAGTACTTC. Translation gives CASSHRDRDEQYF.

In this sample, this clonotype turned up a few times. The V call is TRBV7-9, the J call TRBJ2-7; no clear D. V was clipped by 3 bases and J by 5 bases, with 14 bases between them. Looked up from germline, CDR1 is SEHNR and CDR2 is FQNEAQ (reference sequence). The CDR3 consists of 14 residues. For the CDR3, the DNA is TGTGCCAGCAGCTTTCAAGCGTGGGTTAACGAGCAGTACTTC. Translated, it gives CASSFQAWVNEQYF.

A few counts support this clonotype. The chain recombines TRBV7-9 with TRBJ2-5; the D call may be TRBD1 or TRBD2 (5 bases each). Germline V gives CDR1 SEHNR, CDR2 FQNEAQ (reference sequence). This CDR3 spans 14 amino acids. V dropped 3 bases and J dropped 7 bases, with 15 bases sitting between them. The CDR3: CASSFAGAKVTQYF. The DNA of the CDR3 is TGTGCCAGCAGCTTCGCCGGGGCCAAGGTGACCCAGTACTTC.

This chain connects TRBV3-1 to TRBJ2-1, with 15 bases lining up with TRBD2. The CDR3 loop spans 19 amino acids. The trim removed 2 bases at V and 0 bases at J, leaving 5 bases unmatched. From germline, CDR1 is LGHDT and CDR2 YNNKEL (reference sequence). CDR3 nucleotides: TGTGCCAGCAGCCAAAGCGGACTAGCGGGAGGGAGCTCCTACAATGAGCAGTTCTTC. Amino acid sequence: CASSQSGLAGGSSYNEQFF.

This rearrangement joins TRBV12-3 or TRBV12-4 to TRBJ2-7; D is possibly TRBD1 (5 bases). The CDR3 has 13 residues. The V end was cut by 6 bases, the J end by 5 bases, with 14 bases between. DNA for the CDR3: TGTGCCAGCAGCAGGGTCCTCCCGGACGAGCAGTACTTC. Protein sequence: CASSRVLPDEQYF.

This clonotype was seen only a few times. The chain carries TRBV6-5 and TRBJ1-4; perhaps TRBD1 as D (6 bases). The germline V gene has CDR1 MNHEY and CDR2 SVGAGI. The CDR3 has 14 residues. Deletions cut 2 bases from V and 8 bases from J, with 12 bases between. CDR3 nucleotides: TGTGCCAGCAGTTACGGGCAGGGGAACGAAAAACTGTTTTTT. Its translation: CASSYGQGNEKLFF.

This clonotype was detected only a few times. This chain uses TRBV24-1 with TRBJ2-7; possible D gene TRBD1, 6 bases. Germline CDR1 KGHDR, CDR2 SFDVKD. V was shortened by 7 bases and J by 2 bases, with 17 bases between the two germline ends. This CDR3 comprises 15 residues. Here the CDR3 reads CATSHREEPTYEQYF. In DNA, the CDR3 is TGTGCCACCAGCCACAGGGAAGAGCCTACCTACGAGCAGTACTTC.

This sequence joins TRBV12-3 or TRBV12-4 and TRBJ2-2, with D maybe TRBD1 (6 bases). Trimming cost V 5 bases and J 1 base, with 11 bases left between them. The CDR3 runs 15 residues. Written as DNA, the CDR3 is TGTGCCAGCAGTGCATCGGGACAGAACACCGGGGAGCTGTTTTTT. This gives the protein CASSASGQNTGELFF.

This clonotype was counted a few times. The J gene is TRBJ1-5, the V gene TRBV3-1, with D unresolved. The CDR3 has 13 residues. Germline V gene data show CDR1 as LGHDT and CDR2 as YNNKEL (reference sequence). V was clipped by 7 bases and J by 6 bases, with 13 bases between them. Here the CDR3 DNA reads TGTGCCAGCAACTCCGAGCGGGCTCAGCCCCAGCATTTT. It translates to CASNSERAQPQHF.

This clonotype has only a few counts. V is TRBV27 and J is TRBJ1-1, with D unresolved. The V end lost 3 bases, the J end lost 3 bases, and 8 bases lay between the germline ends. The CDR3 runs to 13 residues. CDR1 is MNHEY, CDR2 SMNVEV, per germline (reference sequence). The CDR3 nucleotides read TGTGCCAGCAGTTTCTCGTCGTACACTGAAGCTTTCTTT. This gives the protein CASSFSSYTEAFF.

The gene calls are TRBV5-5 and TRBJ2-2; weak D call: TRBD2 (6 bases). The CDR3 covers 15 residues. Per the germline V gene, CDR1 is SGHKS and CDR2 is YYEKEE (reference sequence). V lost 1 base to trimming and J lost 4 bases, with 11 bases between them. CDR3 sequence reads: CASSLLGGGTGELFF. CDR3 bases: TGTGCCAGCAGCTTGCTCGGGGGAGGCACCGGGGAGCTGTTTTTT.

By frequency in the sample, this clonotype is medium-sized (0.01 to 0.1%). The chain links TRBV7-3 to TRBJ1-5; no firm D call. The germline CDR1 and CDR2 sequences are SGHTA and FQGTGA. Trimming took off 5 bases at V and 2 bases at J, with 13 bases between the two ends. The CDR3 is made up of 15 amino acids. The CDR3 bases are TGTGCCAGCAGCGAATCCGACGGTTGCAATCAGCCCCAGCATTTT. Amino acid sequence: CASSESDGCNQPQHF.

This clonotype was counted between two and nine times. The chain couples TRBV4-1 to TRBJ2-7; tentative D call: TRBD1 (6 bases). The CDR3 runs to 15 residues. Germline CDR1 reads MGHRA; CDR2 reads YSYEKL. Deletions cut 1 base from V and 4 bases from J, with 14 bases between. CDR3: CASSQAPGVSYEQYF. Written as DNA, the CDR3 is TGCGCCAGCAGCCAAGCCCCAGGGGTGTCGTACGAGCAGTACTTC.

There are many counts of this clonotype. V is TRBV24-1 and J is TRBJ2-1; 14 bases align to TRBD2. Germline-derived CDR1 and CDR2 are KGHDR and SFDVKD. The trim removed 1 base at V and 0 bases at J, leaving 10 bases unmatched. The CDR3 length is 21 residues. In DNA form, the CDR3 reads TGTGCCACCAGTGATTTTTTGGGGACTAGCGGGGGCCTCAGCTCCTACAATGAGCAGTTCTTC. Amino acids: CATSDFLGTSGGLSSYNEQFF.

The J gene is TRBJ2-2, the V gene TRBV7-8; 9 bases are shared with TRBD2. Losses at the gene ends were 1 base for V and 4 bases for J; bases not matched to a gene: 1. Germline V gene lookup returns CDR1 SGHVS and CDR2 FQNEAQ. The CDR3 is 15 amino acids. The CDR3 sequence is CASSLGGRATGELFF. DNA for the CDR3: TGTGCCAGCAGCTTAGGCGGGAGGGCCACCGGGGAGCTGTTTTTT.

V and J are TRBV27 and TRBJ2-7; the D gene is possibly TRBD1 (6 bases). The V gene's germline CDR1 is MNHEY and CDR2 SMNVEV (reference sequence). With 6 bases removed from V and 3 bases from J, the gap between germline ends came to 12 bases. The CDR3 is 13 amino acids. This CDR3 is CASRGGGFYEQYF. The CDR3 nucleotides are TGTGCCAGCAGGGGTGGGGGCTTCTACGAGCAGTACTTC.

In its sample, this clonotype was seen a few times. The rearrangement joins TRBV28 to TRBJ2-5, with 9 bases identical to TRBD2. The trim removed 4 bases at V and 5 bases at J, leaving 8 bases unmatched. The CDR3 length is 15 residues. Germline-derived CDR1 and CDR2 are MDHEN and SYDVKM. The CDR3 DNA sequence: TGTGCCAGCAGTTCTCCCTCTAGCGGGAAGGAGACCCAGTACTTC. Amino acids: CASSSPSSGKETQYF.

CDR3 residues: CASSQEALTTDNYGYTF. As DNA, the CDR3 is TGCGCCAGCAGCCAAGAAGCCCTTACGACAGACAACTATGGCTACACCTTC. The J gene is TRBJ1-2, the V gene TRBV4-3; TRBD1 is a possible D gene (5 bases). Germline loops: CDR1 LGHNA, CDR2 YSLEER. With 0 bases removed from V and 2 bases from J, the gap between germline ends came to 16 bases. CDR3 length: 17 residues.

This chain joins TRBV10-3 and TRBJ1-4, with a possible D match to TRBD1 (5 bases). The V end was cut by 0 bases, the J end by 8 bases, with 16 bases between. The CDR3 has 16 amino acids. From germline, CDR1 is ENHRY and CDR2 SYGVKD. The CDR3 DNA follows: TGTGCCATCAGTGAGTCGGACACCGACGATGGGGAAAAACTGTTTTTT. This gives the protein CAISESDTDDGEKLFF.

The CDR3 spells CASSPTGNPNQPQHF. The CDR3 coding sequence is TGTGCCAGCTCACCGACAGGGAATCCCAATCAGCCCCAGCATTTT. V usage is TRBV18 and J usage is TRBJ1-5, with TRBD1 identical over 7 bases. The CDR3 has 15 residues. CDR1 and CDR2 from the germline V gene are KGHSH and LQKENI. The V and J ends lost 3 bases and 3 bases, in that order; junction bases with no gene match: 5.

This clonotype was counted a few times. CDR3 residues: CASSEQTVNYEQYF. For the CDR3, the DNA is TGTGCCAGCAGTGAGCAGACCGTAAACTACGAGCAGTACTTC. V usage is TRBV12-3 or TRBV12-4 and J usage is TRBJ2-7; D ambiguous. CDR3 size: 14 residues. Trimming removed 5 bases at V and 3 bases at J, with 14 bases between.

This chain connects TRBV15 to TRBJ2-7; 8 bases agree with TRBD1. The V gene's germline CDR1 is LNHNV and CDR2 YYDKDF (reference sequence). There are 15 residues in the CDR3. Germline trimming cut 3 bases from V and 3 bases from J; bases unmatched to any gene: 7. The CDR3 nucleotides are TGTGCCACCAGCAGGGACCTTACAGGGGGCTACGAGCAGTACTTC. This translates into CATSRDLTGGYEQYF. Looking up the rest from reference TRBV15 and TRBJ2-7 gives the full variable domain: DAMVIQNPRYQVTQFGKPVTLSCSQTLNHNVMYWYQQKSSQAPKLLFHYYDKDFNNEADTPDNFQSRRPNTSFCFLDIRSPGLGDTAMYLCATSRDLTGGYEQYFGPGTRLTVT.

This clonotype has only a few counts. The chain uses TRBV7-9 and TRBJ2-7; TRBD1 or TRBD2 may be the D gene (5 bases each). This CDR3 contains 13 residues. Germline lookup yields CDR1 SEHNR and CDR2 FQNEAQ (reference sequence). V dropped 5 bases and J dropped 2 bases, with 10 bases sitting between them. The CDR3, as DNA: TGTGCCAGCAGCCTCGAGGGGACCTACGAGCAGTACTTC. It is translated as CASSLEGTYEQYF.